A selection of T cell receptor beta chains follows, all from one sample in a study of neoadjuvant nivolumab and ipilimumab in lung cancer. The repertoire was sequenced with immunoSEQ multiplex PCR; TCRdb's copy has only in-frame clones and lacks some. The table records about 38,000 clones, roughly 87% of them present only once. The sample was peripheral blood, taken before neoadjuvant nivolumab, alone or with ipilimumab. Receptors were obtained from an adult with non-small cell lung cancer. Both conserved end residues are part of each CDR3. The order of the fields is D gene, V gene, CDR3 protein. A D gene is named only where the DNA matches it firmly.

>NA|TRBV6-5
CASSYGGRGANYGYTF
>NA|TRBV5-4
CASSLGADTQYF
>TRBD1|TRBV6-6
CASRPTGGHGYTF
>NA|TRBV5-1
CASSLALGQASSGANVLTF
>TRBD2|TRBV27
CASSSPSGSTEEQFF
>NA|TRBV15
CATSHSTDSGYTF
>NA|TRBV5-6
CASSPTRDLGNTIYF
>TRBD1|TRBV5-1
CASSLGQGGQETQYF
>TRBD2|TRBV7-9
CASSLGLAGGYEQYF
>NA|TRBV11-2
CASSLEGPERTYEQYF
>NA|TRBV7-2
CASTQWGNQPQHF
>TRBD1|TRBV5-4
CASILQGSDTQYF
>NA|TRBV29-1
CSVEGHGVATWETQYF
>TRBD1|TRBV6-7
CASGTGEPKEYNEQFF
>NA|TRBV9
CASSGNGARISEAFF
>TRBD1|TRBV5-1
CASRQGGGYEKLFF
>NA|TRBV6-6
CASRFSGSLLYEQYF
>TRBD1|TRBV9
CASSVVADQGADTQYF
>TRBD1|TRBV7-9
CASSPGQIAFGLETQYF
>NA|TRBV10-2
CASKNRVGGGNTIYF
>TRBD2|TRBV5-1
CASSLEGPLAGAISDTQYF
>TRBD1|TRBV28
CASSKPGTGHYGYTF
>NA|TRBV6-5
CASSRDRSYEQYF
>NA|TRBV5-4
CASSLGATGELFF
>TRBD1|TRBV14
CASSQEGTGRANYGYTF
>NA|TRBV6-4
CASKNQQGGTGELFF
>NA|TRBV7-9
CASSTPQSYEQYF
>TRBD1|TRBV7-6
CASSPTTGGVEQYF
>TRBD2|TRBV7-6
CASSQGGGVGTDTQYF
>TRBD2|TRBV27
CASSLPGLEGYNEQFF
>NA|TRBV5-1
CASSRDAEAQYF
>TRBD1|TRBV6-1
CASTMGQGSTDTQYF
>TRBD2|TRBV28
CASSFGTSGTNPNTGELFF
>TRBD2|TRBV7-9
CASSPHRLADKNIQYF
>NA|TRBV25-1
CASSEQAASSYEQYF
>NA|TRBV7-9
CASSLRVKNEQFF
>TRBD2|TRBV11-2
CASSLEWREGLEQYF
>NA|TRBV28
CASSFDGRANEKLFF
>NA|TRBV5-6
CASSLLVGGAFHEQYF
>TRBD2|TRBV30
CAWSGVGRRSGANVLTF
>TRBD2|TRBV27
CASSLSSLAGDIEQFF
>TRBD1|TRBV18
CASSPPGQGIVGELFF
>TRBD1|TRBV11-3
CASSPDRGNYGYTF
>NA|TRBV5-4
CASKGGDSDTQYF
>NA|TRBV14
CASSAVWVRQLEKLFF
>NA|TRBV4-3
CASSQEYGYSGANVLTF
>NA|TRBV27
CASSLSLLANTGELFF
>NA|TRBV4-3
CASSQETGQPYEQYF
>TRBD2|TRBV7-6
CASSIRGAGGGNEQFF
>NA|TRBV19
CASSIDTATQETQYF